Shown below are 18 T cell receptor beta chains from a single sample sequenced in a study of shared T cell receptors in the human thymus. The method was immunoSEQ multiplex PCR; TCRdb's version includes in-frame clones alone and lacks a portion of them. This table holds 63,000 or so clones, nearly 95% found once. The source material was thymocytes. These receptors originate from a human donor.

J is TRBJ1-6 and V is TRBV18, with TRBD1 as a possible D gene (6 bases). Germline V gene sequence: CDR1 KGHSH, CDR2 LQKENI. The CDR3 extends over 18 amino acids. V was clipped by 0 bases and J by 5 bases, with 17 bases between them. CDR3 residues: CASSPPLRGALDNSPLHF. Here the CDR3 DNA reads TGTGCCAGCTCACCACCCTTACGGGGGGCCTTAGATAATTCACCCCTCCACTTT.

The V gene is TRBV14, the J gene TRBJ2-2; tentatively, D is TRBD1 or TRBD2 (5 bases each). This CDR3 has 14 amino acids. Germline V gene data show CDR1 as SGHDN and CDR2 as FVKESK. V dropped 1 base and J dropped 4 bases, with 7 bases sitting between them. CDR3 bases: TGTGCCAGCAGCCAAGGGGGGTTCACCGGGGAGCTGTTTTTT. Its translation: CASSQGGFTGELFF.

The V and J genes are TRBV4-1 and TRBJ2-7; 7 positions match TRBD2. The V segment lost 0 bases and the J segment 3 bases; nucleotides outside the gene matches: 5. CDR3 length: 15 amino acids. Germline CDR1 and CDR2: MGHRA and YSYEKL. Written as DNA, the CDR3 is TGCGCCAGCAGCCAAGATCAAGCGGGGTACTACGAGCAGTACTTC. Translating it yields CASSQDQAGYYEQYF.

The J gene is TRBJ1-4, the V gene TRBV7-2; no clear D gene. CDR3 length: 14 amino acids. The V gene's germline CDR1 is SGHTA and CDR2 FQGNSA. Trimming took 1 base from V and 6 from J, leaving 9 bases between them. This CDR3 is CASSLGHLYEKLFF. The DNA for the CDR3 is TGTGCCAGCAGCTTAGGACACCTTTATGAAAAACTGTTTTTT.

This clone appeared a single time. The chain combines TRBV6-5 with TRBJ2-2, with D tentatively TRBD1 (6 bases). Germline V gene lookup returns CDR1 MNHEY and CDR2 SVGAGI. Trimming cost V 1 base and J 4 bases, with 7 bases left between them. The CDR3 is 14 amino acids. CDR3 DNA sequence: TGTGCCAGCAGTTACTACAGGGTCACCGGGGAGCTGTTTTTT. It translates to CASSYYRVTGELFF.

The rearrangement uses TRBV9 and TRBJ2-1; TRBD2 aligns across 9 bases. Germline V gene lookup returns CDR1 SGDLS and CDR2 YYNGEE. V lost 2 bases to trimming and J lost 7 bases; unmatched junction nucleotides: 13. The CDR3 loop spans 17 amino acids. DNA for the CDR3: TGTGCCAGCAGCGTTCGCGGGGGGGCCTCTTCGCTAAATGAGCAGTTCTTC. This encodes CASSVRGGASSLNEQFF.

The chain links TRBV12-2 to TRBJ1-4. TRBV12-2 is termed a pseudogene. This CDR3 is 19 amino acids long. Here the CDR3 reads CASRPRGPRVKTQNEKLFF. The CDR3, as DNA: TGTGCAAGTCGCCCTCGGGGACCAAGAGTAAAAACCCAGAATGAAAAACTGTTTTTT.

This clone appeared a single time. V is TRBV28 and J is TRBJ1-2; maybe TRBD1 (6 bases). CDR1 is MDHEN, CDR2 SYDVKM, per germline. V dropped 6 bases and J dropped 5 bases, with 19 bases sitting between them. CDR3 length equals 15 residues. The CDR3 DNA reads TGTGCCAGCAGACTCCGGGAGGGGGTGTGGTATGGCTACACCTTC. This translates into CASRLREGVWYGYTF.

V and J are TRBV4-3 and TRBJ1-1; D might be TRBD1 (6 bases). The CDR3 totals 15 residues. The germline V gene has CDR1 LGHNA and CDR2 YSLEER. The germline V and J ends were trimmed by 4 bases and 12 bases, with 24 bases remaining between them. This CDR3 reads CASSPEGVRNRATFF. The CDR3 DNA follows: TGCGCCAGCAGCCCCGAGGGGGTCAGGAACCGAGCGACTTTCTTT.

The J gene is TRBJ2-3, the V gene TRBV4-1, with D perhaps matching TRBD1 or TRBD2 (5 bases each). Trimming shortened V by 4 bases and J by 4 bases, and 9 bases separated the two germline ends. The CDR3 is 13 residues long. The germline gives CDR1 MGHRA, CDR2 YSYEKL. As DNA, the CDR3 is TGCGCCAGCAGCCGCTGGGACGCAGATACGCAGTATTTT. It yields the protein CASSRWDADTQYF.

This chain uses TRBV19 with TRBJ1-5; possibly TRBD1 for D (5 bases). This CDR3 region has 16 residues. Germline CDR1 reads LNHDA; CDR2 reads SQIVND (reference sequence). V dropped 2 bases and J dropped 2 bases, with 13 bases sitting between them. The CDR3 nucleotides read TGTGCCAGTAGTATAAAGGGCTCGGGGGGCAATCAGCCCCAGCATTTT. Protein product: CASSIKGSGGNQPQHF.

The chain links TRBV9 to TRBJ2-7, with 9 nucleotides matching TRBD1. This CDR3 is 15 amino acids long. V lost 3 bases, J lost 4 bases, and 8 bases stayed unmatched. Germline V lookup: CDR1 SGDLS, CDR2 YYNGEE. The CDR3 DNA sequence: TGTGCCAGCAGCGCTTCCGGGACAGGGTTTTACGAGCAGTACTTC. Amino acids: CASSASGTGFYEQYF.

The V and J genes are TRBV9 and TRBJ2-2; possible D gene TRBD1, 5 bases. The CDR3 length is 17 residues. The germline CDR1 and CDR2 sequences are SGDLS and YYNGEE. V was pared by 4 bases and J by 1 base, with 17 bases between. In DNA, the CDR3 is TGTGCCAGCAGCCCCCCTTTGGCAGACAGGAACACCGGGGAGCTGTTTTTT. This sequence encodes CASSPPLADRNTGELFF. The entire variable domain, with the rest obtained from reference TRBV9 and TRBJ2-2, is as follows: DSGVTQTPKHLITATGQRVTLRCSPRSGDLSVYWYQQSLDQGLQFLIQYYNGEERAKGNILERFSAQQFPDLHSELNLSSLELGDSALYFCASSPPLADRNTGELFFGEGSRLTVL.

The chain joins TRBV6-5 to TRBJ2-7; 7 bases line up with TRBD1. Looked up from germline, CDR1 is MNHEY and CDR2 is SVGAGI. Trimming removed 4 bases from V and 2 bases from J; junction bases left unmatched: 8. This CDR3 spans 15 amino acids. The CDR3 DNA is TGTGCCAGCAGTTCTGACAGGGATACAACCTACGAGCAGTACTTC. It specifies CASSSDRDTTYEQYF.

This chain connects TRBV7-2 to TRBJ1-6, with 8 bases identical to TRBD1. The CDR3 covers 14 residues. The V segment lost 2 bases and the J segment 7 bases; nucleotides outside the gene matches: 1. Germline CDR1 reads SGHTA; CDR2 reads FQGNSA. CDR3 nucleotide sequence: TGTGCCAGCAGCTTAAACAGGGGGAATTCACCCCTCCACTTT. Protein sequence: CASSLNRGNSPLHF.

The J gene is TRBJ1-2, the V gene TRBV4-1, with D unresolved. The germline V gene encodes CDR1 MGHRA and CDR2 YSYEKL. The CDR3 length is 13 residues. V lost 0 bases and J 8 bases, leaving 10 bases between the germline ends. CDR3 nucleotides: TGCGCCAGCAGCCAAGAGGCGCCGAGGGGCTACACCTTC. Protein: CASSQEAPRGYTF.

This clone has a single count. The chain employs TRBV27 and TRBJ2-7; no firm D call. Germline CDR1 reads MNHEY; CDR2 reads SMNVEV (reference sequence). Trimming pared 1 base from V and 3 bases from J, leaving 4 bases between. The CDR3 totals 12 residues. CDR3 nucleotides: TGTGCCAGCAGTTTATTTGGCTACGAGCAGTACTTC. Translation gives CASSLFGYEQYF.

The chain links TRBV27 to TRBJ1-2; 9 bases line up with TRBD1. The CDR3 sequence is 17 residues long. CDR1 MNHEY and CDR2 SMNVEV come from the germline V gene (reference sequence). V lost 2 bases and J lost 3; bases outside the gene matches: 10. CDR3 coding DNA: TGTGCCAGCAGTTTAGCTAAACAGACAGGGGGAGACTATGGCTACACCTTC. Amino acids: CASSLAKQTGGDYGYTF.